The 4 T cell receptor beta chains below all came from one sample that was sequenced in a study of OX40 agonist ivuxolimab in advanced cancers. Only in-frame clones appear in the TCRdb table, and some are missing; sequencing was by immunoSEQ multiplex PCR. Counted here are roughly 91,000 clones, more than 95% occurring once; the ten biggest clones make up 2%. Sequenced here: CD4+ or CD8+ T cells sorted from blood, sampled in a trial of the OX40 agonist ivuxolimab. These receptors all stem from an adult with an advanced solid tumor such as melanoma, head and neck, liver or kidney cancer.

The rearrangement joins TRBV28 to TRBJ2-7, with a possible D match to TRBD1 (5 bases). The germline CDR1 and CDR2 sequences are MDHEN and SYDVKM. V was pared by 3 bases and J by 1 base, with 13 bases between. The CDR3 is 15 amino acids. The CDR3 reads CASSLETASSYEQYF. The DNA of the CDR3 is TGTGCCAGCAGTTTGGAGACAGCCTCGTCCTACGAGCAGTACTTC.

The chain carries TRBV19 and TRBJ1-1; no definite D call. The CDR3 runs 12 residues. Between the trimmed V and J ends, which lost 3 bases and 5 bases, there was a span of 7 bases. Germline-derived CDR1 and CDR2 are LNHDA and SQIVND (reference sequence). CDR3 bases: TGTGCCAGTAGTATTTTTGGTACTGAAGCTTTCTTT. It is translated as CASSIFGTEAFF.

A word on this clone: The limits of the CDR3 on the DNA are not certain, so only TCRdb's listed CDR3 is given. The rearrangement links TRBV21-1 to TRBJ2-1; the table's D call TRBD1 went unverified against the DNA. TRBV21-1 is classified as a pseudogene. A total of 21 residues make up the CDR3, ends included. This CDR3 reads CASSKGFGTGSHLCSINEQFF.

This clone came up once. The V call is TRBV7-6, the J call TRBJ1-4, with a possible D match to TRBD1 (5 bases). Germline CDR1 reads SGHVS; CDR2 reads FNYEAQ. V was pared by 2 bases and J by 7 bases, with 14 bases between. This CDR3 comprises 15 residues. CDR3 nucleotide sequence: TGTGCCAGCAGCTTAAGTGGATTCGGGGGTGAAAAACTGTTTTTT. This codes for CASSLSGFGGEKLFF.